In this sample, the clone carrying this TCR beta chain turned up many times. Its antigen is not known. V shed 0 bases and J 1 base; nucleotides not matched to a gene: 8. This CDR3 has 16 residues. Germline loops: CDR1 DFQATT, CDR2 SNEGSKA (reference sequence). Each sequencing run yielded over 200 million TCR-beta sequences from 15-18 subjects. Via MiXCR, TCRdb re-called the 5' RACE reads, giving one row per CDR3 protein. The sample lists tens of thousands of distinct CDR3 sequences, 4.3% occurring once. Time point denoted: longitudinal time-point 3. This record belongs to a study of neurological immune-mediated disorders. Study as a whole: The study included about 35 multiple sclerosis patients, 31 relapsing-remitting and 3 secondary progressive.

Study findings and constraints: When grouped phylogenetically, the repertoires of 18 of the 34 multiple sclerosis patients fell together in one related-CDR3 cluster, which is a possible signature. HTLV-1-associated myelopathy led in TCR clonal expansion, while multiple sclerosis ranked lowest, below healthy controls.

The chain is built from TRBV20-1 and TRBJ1-1; TRBD1 matches at 7 bases. What was sequenced was PBMCs. The sequence was collected from a woman aged 55-69 years with multiple sclerosis. DNA for the CDR3: TGCAGTGCTAGAGATTACAGGGGACGGACGAACACTGAAGCTTTCTTT. This encodes CSARDYRGRTNTEAFF.